Listed below are T cell receptor beta chains from one sample, sequenced in a study of shared clonotypes between healthy human individuals. Assay used: immunoSEQ multiplex PCR; TCRdb lists only in-frame clones, some missing. This sample yields some 500,000 clones, of which 79% are seen a single time; about 12% belongs to the top ten. Sample: PBMCs. The receptors were gathered from a woman between 40 and 50 years old in good health. Some clones in this sample may be carry-over from other donors' samples. Each CDR3 is given with its conserved first and last residue.

J	V	length	CDR3
TRBJ2-5	TRBV2	16	CASSWGLAGIQETQYF
TRBJ2-7	TRBV2	14	CASKETGHYHEQYF
TRBJ1-1	TRBV30	13	CARNRLGNTEAFF
TRBJ1-2	TRBV6-1	13	CASSEVGGGGYTF
TRBJ2-7	TRBV6-5	14	CASHRGSGSGEQYF
TRBJ2-1	TRBV2	16	CASSGTSGRAGNEQFF
TRBJ2-3	TRBV7-2	14	CASSLEGGEDTQYF
TRBJ2-5	TRBV19	15	CASSMTGTGQETQYF
TRBJ2-7	TRBV11-2	14	CASSHDSSSYEQYF
TRBJ1-2	TRBV21-1	14	CASSIGYGDYGYTF
TRBJ2-3	TRBV7-2	17	CASSPRPASGRSDTQYF
TRBJ1-2	TRBV5-6	12	CASSQNVEGYTF
TRBJ2-3	TRBV5-1	15	CASSAGTGAGDTQYF
TRBJ2-1	TRBV13	14	CASSLFSLNNEQFF
TRBJ1-2	TRBV30	15	CAWSGGGVGFSGYTF
TRBJ2-7	TRBV2	14	CASSPVGRTYEQYF
TRBJ2-1	TRBV5-1	15	CASSGSKVGYNEQFF
TRBJ1-5	TRBV20-1	11	CSHGGNQPQHF
TRBJ2-5	TRBV10-3	17	CAISESDSGRAKETQYF
TRBJ2-2	TRBV29-1	14	CSARLAGNTGELFF
TRBJ1-2	TRBV28	13	CATRLSRGYGYTF
TRBJ1-5	TRBV7-8	15	CASSRGQGGYQPQHF
TRBJ2-3	TRBV2	14	CASRASISTDTQYF
TRBJ1-2	TRBV4-2	17	CASSQESDTSLSYGYTF
TRBJ2-7	TRBV28	12	CASSLLAYEQYF
TRBJ2-3	TRBV11-2	17	CASSLRLAGGLTDTQYF
TRBJ2-3	TRBV19	14	CASSIRHNTDTQYF
TRBJ2-3	TRBV18	15	CASSPGQTGTDTQYF
TRBJ1-1	TRBV6-4	13	CASSGDYGTEAFF
TRBJ2-5	TRBV19	15	CASSISAGDQETQYF
TRBJ2-1	TRBV7-9	16	CASSTYSGSDYNEQFF
TRBJ2-2	TRBV7-8	19	CASSLVGTSGRRDTGELFF
TRBJ2-7	TRBV5-1	15	CASSSGRRSSYEQYF
TRBJ2-1	TRBV14	17	CASSQDHYQFTYNEQFF
TRBJ2-1	TRBV5-5	18	CASSWGLAGGLGYNEQFF
TRBJ2-6	TRBV7-6	17	CASSHSALNSGANVLTF
TRBJ2-3	TRBV2	16	CASSARNGQSTDTQYF
TRBJ2-1	TRBV7-3	13	CASSRDSYNEQFF
TRBJ2-5	TRBV11-2	15	CASSLGGRRQETQYF
TRBJ2-5	TRBV4-1	17	CASSQAPPGTGEETQYF
TRBJ2-1	TRBV15	14	CATSSGRTRAEQFF
TRBJ2-1	TRBV6-6	10	CASGNNEQFF
TRBJ2-2	TRBV10-3	16	CAISEGLGMGTGELFF
TRBJ2-1	TRBV10-3	11	CAILSGGEQFF
TRBJ2-5	TRBV6-5	15	CASSRGLAAQETQYF
TRBJ2-1	TRBV5-1	16	CASSKTGDPSYNEQFF
TRBJ1-5	TRBV6-1	16	CASSEDWGTGNQPQHF
TRBJ2-7	TRBV29-1	13	CSGTGTGGTEQYF
TRBJ2-5	TRBV19	15	CASSITSHREETQYF
TRBJ2-7	TRBV15	14	CATSTNHNNYEQYF
TRBJ2-5	TRBV5-6	18	CASSLGPPSREGQETQYF
TRBJ2-7	TRBV19	14	CASSGSGGLNEQYF
TRBJ2-7	TRBV29-1	10	CSVLDGEQYF
TRBJ1-2	TRBV5-1	14	CASSLAPRTDGYTF
TRBJ2-7	TRBV9	13	CASSLGTGYEQYF
TRBJ2-7	TRBV6-1	16	CASSEYRQSLSYEQYF
TRBJ2-7	TRBV5-4	14	CASSAGLADYEQYF
TRBJ2-1	TRBV30	15	CAWSFGSGQANEQFF